A single sample is the source of the 24 T cell receptor beta chains below, sequenced in a study of memory CD4+ T cells and cytomegalovirus serostatus. Clones were sequenced by immunoSEQ multiplex PCR, and TCRdb holds only the in-frame ones, with some missing. The data contain approximately 50,000 clones, 70% to 75% of them seen just once; the ten biggest clones take up around 2.7%. The sort gate was single viable CD3+CD4+CD8-CD45RO+ cells for memory CD4+ T cells. The sequenced sample consisted of memory CD4+ T cells from blood. These receptors were collected from an adult in good health and CMV-seropositive.

The J gene is TRBJ2-5, the V gene TRBV19, with a tentative D call TRBD2 (7 bases). The germline gives CDR1 LNHDA, CDR2 SQIVND (reference sequence). Trimming removed 5 bases at V and 0 bases at J, with 10 bases between. The CDR3 totals 14 residues. The DNA for the CDR3 is TGTGCCAGTAGTGGGGGGGCCCACCAAGAGACCCAGTACTTC. Protein sequence: CASSGGAHQETQYF.

The rearrangement links TRBV19 to TRBJ2-7; the D gene is possibly TRBD2 (6 bases). CDR1 and CDR2 from the germline V gene are LNHDA and SQIVND (reference sequence). This CDR3 is built from 16 residues. V was shortened by 4 bases and J by 3 bases, with 19 bases between the two germline ends. The DNA of the CDR3 is TGTGCCAGTAGTACCAGTGGAGGGATAGGGAACTACGAGCAGTACTTC. This translates into CASSTSGGIGNYEQYF.

The V call is TRBV19, the J call TRBJ2-7, with D uncertain. The length of the CDR3 is 15 residues. CDR1 LNHDA and CDR2 SQIVND come from the germline V gene (reference sequence). V lost 5 bases to trimming and J lost 0 bases, with 14 bases between them. The chain's CDR3 is CASSLKSDVSYEQYV. The CDR3 coding sequence is TGTGCCAGTAGTCTTAAGTCGGACGTCTCCTACGAGCAGTACGTC.

This chain connects TRBV19 to TRBJ2-5, with a possible D match to TRBD1 (6 bases). Per germline, CDR1 LNHDA and CDR2 SQIVND (reference sequence). Trimming left V 5 bases short and J 5 bases short, with 6 bases between. The CDR3 loop spans 11 amino acids. This CDR3 is CASSQGETQYF. As DNA, the CDR3 is TGTGCCAGTAGTCAGGGGGAGACCCAGTACTTC.

This sequence joins TRBV19 and TRBJ2-5, with TRBD1 as a possible D gene (6 bases). The CDR3 loop spans 14 amino acids. Trimming pared 6 bases from V and 7 bases from J, leaving 18 bases between. Germline V CDR1 and CDR2: LNHDA, SQIVND (reference sequence). The chain's CDR3 is CASSPLSTGATQYF. The CDR3 DNA reads as TGTGCCAGTAGCCCACTCTCGACAGGAGCGACCCAGTACTTC.

The gene calls are TRBV2 and TRBJ2-1; D is ambiguous. This CDR3 comprises 13 residues. Germline CDR1 is SNHLY and CDR2 is FYNNEI. Trimming pared 7 bases from V and 0 bases from J, leaving 7 bases between. CDR3 nucleotides: TGTGCCAGCAAGAGTCCCTCCTACAATGAGCAGTTCTTC. Translating it yields CASKSPSYNEQFF.

The chain combines TRBV6-1 with TRBJ1-5; 7 nucleotides line up with TRBD1. The CDR3 extends over 13 amino acids. Germline V gene lookup returns CDR1 MNHNS and CDR2 SASEGT. The V and J ends lost 6 bases and 7 bases, in that order; junction bases with no gene match: 6. This CDR3 is CASSRQGGQPQHF. CDR3 bases: TGTGCCAGCAGCCGACAGGGTGGGCAGCCCCAGCATTTT.

This clone has only one observation. The chain joins TRBV28 to TRBJ1-2; no definite D call. The CDR3 contains 12 residues. The germline V and J ends were trimmed by 2 bases and 5 bases, with 6 bases remaining between them. Germline V gives CDR1 MDHEN, CDR2 SYDVKM. CDR3 region: CASSLNSYGYTF. CDR3 sequence (DNA): TGTGCCAGCAGTTTAAACAGTTATGGCTACACCTTC.

The chain recombines TRBV11-2 with TRBJ2-1; D might be TRBD1 or TRBD2, each matching 5 bases. The germline V gene encodes CDR1 SGHAT and CDR2 FQNNGV. The CDR3 has 15 residues. V lost 6 bases, J lost 9 bases, and 21 bases lay in between. CDR3 nucleotides: TGTGCCAGCAGACCCCCCGGGGCTTGGTCGAGTGAGCAGTTCTTC. It specifies CASRPPGAWSSEQFF.

V usage is TRBV6-1 and J usage is TRBJ1-2; 8 bases fit TRBD1. The CDR3 contains 15 residues. J gave up 3 bases and V 8 bases, and 11 bases lay outside the gene matches. Per germline, CDR1 MNHNS and CDR2 SASEGT. DNA for the CDR3: TGTGCCAGCTTAGGAGGAGTGACAGGGGACTATGGCTACACCTTC. Its translation: CASLGGVTGDYGYTF.

The chain has TRBV30 and TRBJ2-6, with TRBD1 matching 7 bases. This CDR3 has 17 amino acids. The germline gives CDR1 GTSNPN, CDR2 SVGIG (reference sequence). The junction had 11 bases not matched to a gene; V was cut back by 6 bases and J by 0 bases. CDR3 in amino acids: CACPGQRILSGANVLTF. In DNA, the CDR3 is TGTGCCTGTCCGGGACAGCGAATACTCTCTGGGGCCAACGTCCTGACTTTC.

This chain connects TRBV6-1 to TRBJ2-1; 7 bases align to TRBD2. This CDR3 region has 15 residues. From germline, CDR1 is MNHNS and CDR2 SASEGT. With V trimmed by 4 bases and J by 4 bases, 7 bases remained unmatched. The CDR3 spells CASSASGNGYNEQFF. The CDR3 coding sequence is TGTGCCAGCAGTGCCAGCGGGAATGGGTACAATGAGCAGTTCTTC.

The V gene is TRBV19, the J gene TRBJ1-1, with D unresolved. This CDR3 spans 13 amino acids. Trimming stripped 5 bases from V and 3 bases from J, with 10 bases between. CDR1 is LNHDA and CDR2 is SQIVND in the germline V gene (reference sequence). The CDR3 DNA follows: TGTGCCAGTAGTTTTCAGCGTTACACTGAAGCTTTCTTT. It translates to CASSFQRYTEAFF.

The rearrangement uses TRBV11-3 and TRBJ2-1; possibly TRBD2 for D (6 bases). The germline V gene has CDR1 SGHNT and CDR2 YENEEA. The length of the CDR3 is 14 residues. Trimming pared 3 bases from V and 0 bases from J, leaving 6 bases between. CDR3 sequence reads: CASSLDYSYNEQFF. Written as DNA, the CDR3 is TGTGCCAGCAGCTTGGACTACTCCTACAATGAGCAGTTCTTC.

Regarding this clone: At one end the junction does not follow the germline gene, possibly because of a read error. The rearrangement joins TRBV5-8 to TRBJ1-5; D ambiguous. The CDR3 is made up of 13 amino acids. From germline, CDR1 is SGHTS and CDR2 YDEGEE. The CDR3 region is CASSPISDQPQHF. The CDR3 nucleotides read TGTGCCAGCAGCCCGATTAGCGATCAGCCCCAGCATTTT.

This clone has only a few counts. The chain links TRBV11-3 to TRBJ2-1, with D possibly being TRBD2 (6 bases). The germline gives CDR1 SGHNT, CDR2 YENEEA. Trimming pared 5 bases from V and 11 bases from J, leaving 10 bases between. The CDR3 covers 11 residues. In DNA, the CDR3 is TGTGCCAGCAGCCCGGGACTCCAGCAGTTCTTC. Translating gives CASSPGLQQFF.

The chain combines TRBV28 with TRBJ1-2, with D uncertain. The CDR3 is 14 amino acids. Trimming removed 3 bases at V and 4 bases at J, with 12 bases between. Germline V gene data show CDR1 as MDHEN and CDR2 as SYDVKM. CDR3 DNA: TGTGCCAGCAGTTTGCCTGGGTTCGCCTATGGCTACACCTTC. Protein: CASSLPGFAYGYTF.

DNA of the CDR3: TGTGCCTGGAGTGGGAGCGGGAAAAGCGAGCAGTACTTC. Its translation is CAWSGSGKSEQYF. The chain recombines TRBV30 with TRBJ2-7, with TRBD2 matching over 7 bases. With 1 base clipped from V and 6 bases from J, the junction kept 6 bases outside the gene matches. The CDR3 totals 13 residues. CDR1 is GTSNPN, CDR2 SVGIG, per germline (reference sequence).

The V call is TRBV28, the J call TRBJ1-2; 7 nucleotides match TRBD1. The V gene's germline CDR1 is MDHEN and CDR2 SYDVKM. The CDR3 extends over 14 amino acids. The trim removed 7 bases at V and 8 bases at J, leaving 13 bases unmatched. This CDR3 is CASTSGGQGEGYTF. The DNA for the CDR3 is TGTGCCAGCACCTCAGGGGGGCAGGGTGAGGGCTACACCTTC.

CDR3 nucleotides: TGTGCCAGCAGTTTAGGTGGACAGCCCTACGAGCAGTACTTC. It is translated as CASSLGGQPYEQYF. V and J are TRBV28 and TRBJ2-7, with D possibly being TRBD1 (6 bases). This CDR3 is 14 amino acids long. V lost 2 bases to trimming and J lost 2 bases, with 10 bases between them. The germline V gene encodes CDR1 MDHEN and CDR2 SYDVKM.

The rearrangement links TRBV18 to TRBJ2-7; the D gene is possibly TRBD1 (5 bases). The CDR3 runs 14 residues. The V and J ends lost 3 bases and 2 bases respectively, with 11 bases between them. Germline CDR1 reads KGHSH; CDR2 reads LQKENI. In DNA, the CDR3 is TGTGCCAGCTCACCGAAAGAAGGGGCCTACGAGCAGTACTTC. It encodes CASSPKEGAYEQYF.

The chain links TRBV30 to TRBJ2-7; 10 nucleotides align to TRBD2. The CDR3 is 12 amino acids. V shed 2 bases, J shed 11 bases, and the junction held 6 bases outside the gene matches. Germline CDR1 is GTSNPN and CDR2 is SVGIG (reference sequence). The CDR3 bases are TGTGCCTGGAGTAATCTAGCGGGAGTGGAGTACGTC. Translation gives CAWSNLAGVEYV.

The genes are TRBV9 and TRBJ2-3; D is uncertain. Looked up from germline, CDR1 is SGDLS and CDR2 is YYNGEE. V dropped 7 bases and J dropped 6 bases, with 12 bases sitting between them. The length of the CDR3 is 12 residues. CDR3 sequence: CASGPLRDTQYF. The CDR3 DNA reads TGTGCCAGCGGCCCCCTCCGGGATACGCAGTATTTT.

The count of this clone is one. The chain joins TRBV27 to TRBJ1-1; no definite D call. V shed 6 bases and J shed 3 bases, with 11 bases lying between them. There are 13 residues in the CDR3. Germline V lookup: CDR1 MNHEY, CDR2 SMNVEV (reference sequence). In DNA form, the CDR3 reads TGTGCCAGCAGCCACGCATGGGACACTGAAGCTTTCTTT. This translates into CASSHAWDTEAFF.